This is a list of T cell receptor beta chains from one sample in a study of OX40 agonist ivuxolimab in advanced cancers. The method was immunoSEQ multiplex PCR; TCRdb's version includes in-frame clones alone and lacks a portion of them. The profile covers 7,500 to 9,500 clones, with roughly 87% appearing a single time and 25% to 30% taken by the ten largest. Material: CD4+ or CD8+ T cells sorted from blood, obtained in a trial of the OX40 agonist ivuxolimab. The receptors were gathered from an adult with an advanced solid tumor such as melanoma, head and neck, liver or kidney cancer. The CDR3 runs from the conserved cysteine through the conserved F or W. D genes are given only for firm matches. Where a row states a size, it is once, few, many or the class of an expanded clone; other rows omit it.

TRBD1 | TRBJ2-5 | TRBV6-5 | . | TGTGCCAGCAGTTACTGGGGACAGGGGTTAATGGCCCAGTACTTC | CASSYWGQGLMAQYF
TRBD1 | TRBJ1-2 | TRBV5-6 | . | TGTGCCAGCACCTCCTTCCGTTACGACAGGGCCGTCTATGGCTACACCTTC | CASTSFRYDRAVYGYTF
. | TRBJ1-1 | TRBV7-9 | . | TGTGCCAGCAGCTTAGGGCCCAGGGGAGCTTTCTTT | CASSLGPRGAFF
TRBD2 | TRBJ2-1 | TRBV4-2 | . | TGTGCCAGCAGCCAAGATTCCCCCCGACTAGCGGGAGACCATGAGCAGTTCTTC | CASSQDSPRLAGDHEQFF
. | TRBJ1-1 | TRBV7-9 | . | TGTGCCAGCAGTTCTCCCCACCGGGACGTGAACACTGAAGCTTTCTTT | CASSSPHRDVNTEAFF
. | TRBJ2-5 | TRBV7-6 | . | TGTGCCAGCAATCCGGGGGCGATTCAAGAGACCCAGTACTTC | CASNPGAIQETQYF
. | TRBJ2-1 | TRBV5-1 | . | TGCGCCAGCAGCTGGACAGTGAACAATGAGCAGTTCTTC | CASSWTVNNEQFF
. | TRBJ1-2 | TRBV7-8 | . | TGTGCCAGCAGCTTAGCAGGGTCGAGGGATGGCTACACCTTC | CASSLAGSRDGYTF
TRBD1 | TRBJ2-7 | TRBV7-9 | . | TGTGCCAGCAGCCAGAGCGACAGGGACGAGCAGTACTTC | CASSQSDRDEQYF
. | TRBJ2-7 | TRBV5-1 | once | TGCGCCAGCAGCACCGGACAGTTTTACGAGCAGTACTTC | CASSTGQFYEQYF
TRBD2 | TRBJ2-7 | TRBV11-2 | . | TGTGCCAGCAGCTTAGAGGGACTAGCGACCTACGAGCAGTACTTC | CASSLEGLATYEQYF
. | TRBJ2-1 | TRBV7-9 | few | TGTGCCAGCAGATCAGCGGAGAGCTCCTACAATGAGCAGTTCTTC | CASRSAESSYNEQFF
. | TRBJ2-6 | TRBV10-3 | . | TGTGCCATCAATCAGGCCTCTGGGGCCAACGTCCTGACTTTC | CAINQASGANVLTF
. | TRBJ2-7 | TRBV7-9 | . | TGTGCCAGCAGCCCCGGGTACGAGCAGTACTTC | CASSPGYEQYF
. | TRBJ2-3 | TRBV9 | . | TGTGCCAGCAGCGTAGGGCCCGGGAGCACAGATACGCAGTATTTT | CASSVGPGSTDTQYF
TRBD2 | TRBJ2-2 | TRBV15 | . | TGTGCCACCACATTAGCGGGAGGGCACACCGGGGAGCTGTTTTTT | CATTLAGGHTGELFF
TRBD1 | TRBJ2-7 | TRBV19 | once | TGTGCCAGTAGTTTCGGGACAGGGGGCTCCTACGAGCAGTACTTC | CASSFGTGGSYEQYF
TRBD2 | TRBJ2-7 | TRBV27 | few | TGTGCCAGCACCCCGGGAGGCTCCTACGAGCAGTACTTC | CASTPGGSYEQYF